This is a list of T cell receptor beta chains from one sample in a study of beta chain features in type 1 diabetes. Clones were read by immunoSEQ multiplex PCR, and TCRdb kept only the in-frame ones, dropping some. This sample has some 150,000 clones, with more than 9.5% found just once. The sequenced sample was central memory CD4+ T cells from blood. The source is a man aged 18 to 29 in good health. The CDR3 runs from the conserved cysteine through the conserved F or W. D genes are given only for firm matches.

>TRBV30|NA
CAWSRKGLYDEQYF
>TRBV5-4|TRBD1
CASSFRQGQETQYF
>TRBV7-8|TRBD1
CASSNGQVNEQFF
>TRBV14|NA
CASSSAGSGANVLTF
>TRBV30|NA
CAWSWGSLSGQPQHF
>TRBV28|NA
CASRRPGAGANVLTF
>TRBV9|NA
CASSVARGGEQYF
>TRBV7-2|NA
CASSLTRSGANVLTF
>TRBV4-2|TRBD2
CASSRGGDPGTDTQYF
>TRBV7-9|NA
CASSWVTTHNEQFF
>TRBV28|TRBD1
CASSWTGSKYF
>TRBV4-1|NA
CASSQEIRSGYNEQFF
>TRBV9|NA
CASSPYRDVQPQHF
>TRBV5-1|NA
CASNSGASKDYEQYF
>TRBV15|TRBD1
CATSRDLEGAPGNTIYF
>TRBV4-2|TRBD2
CASRPSGTTYNEQFF
>TRBV7-9|NA
CASSPRQVGGEKLFF
>TRBV5-4|NA
CASSLAVAKNIQYF
>TRBV7-9|NA
CASSPPGAGDEQYF
>TRBV28|NA
CASSLNNREKLYF
>TRBV5-4|NA
CASSLRKGLNTGELFF
>TRBV19|NA
CASSRGQYNEQFF
>TRBV5-1|NA
CASSLVVATGLYEQYF
>TRBV10-3|TRBD2
CAAGGSGITDTQYF
>TRBV28|NA
CASRQGKDTQYF
>TRBV7-2|NA
CASVMRGTDTQYF
>TRBV7-2|TRBD1
CASSRSGGGNTIYF
>TRBV7-2|NA
CASSLVTSVGQPQHF
>TRBV7-6|TRBD1
CASSSRQGAGGSSYNEQFF
>TRBV18|NA
CASSPTTGTYEQYF
>TRBV4-1|TRBD2
CASSRGRRETQYF
>TRBV9|TRBD1
CASSAGDREFGYTF
>TRBV25-1|NA
CASSEGARGSYEQYF
>TRBV30|NA
CAWGKDTEAFF
>TRBV14|TRBD1
CASSQDRQGVWANVLTF
>TRBV7-7|TRBD1
CASSIDRAETQYF
>TRBV4-3|TRBD2
CASSQETGTSGSDTQYF